The T cell receptor beta chain under discussion was sequenced for a study of blood T cell repertoires in COVID-19. Study background: The samples span acute and convalescent COVID-19 from the United States, Italy and Spain.

The germline V and J ends were trimmed by 2 bases and 2 bases, with 4 bases remaining between them. This CDR3 is built from 12 residues. Germline CDR1 reads ENHRY; CDR2 reads SYGVKD. TCRdb's table, derived via immunoSEQ multiplex PCR, lists solely in-frame clones and lacks some. The sample contains 120,000 to 150,000 clones, approximately 80% of which appear only once. The sequence derives from a human donor with acute or convalescent COVID-19. The donor label of this sample is uncertain. Sequenced input: peripheral blood. The rearrangement links TRBV10-3 to TRBJ2-7; D ambiguous. CDR3 amino acids: CAISEQTYEQYF. In DNA form, the CDR3 reads TGTGCCATCAGTGAGCAGACCTACGAGCAGTACTTC.